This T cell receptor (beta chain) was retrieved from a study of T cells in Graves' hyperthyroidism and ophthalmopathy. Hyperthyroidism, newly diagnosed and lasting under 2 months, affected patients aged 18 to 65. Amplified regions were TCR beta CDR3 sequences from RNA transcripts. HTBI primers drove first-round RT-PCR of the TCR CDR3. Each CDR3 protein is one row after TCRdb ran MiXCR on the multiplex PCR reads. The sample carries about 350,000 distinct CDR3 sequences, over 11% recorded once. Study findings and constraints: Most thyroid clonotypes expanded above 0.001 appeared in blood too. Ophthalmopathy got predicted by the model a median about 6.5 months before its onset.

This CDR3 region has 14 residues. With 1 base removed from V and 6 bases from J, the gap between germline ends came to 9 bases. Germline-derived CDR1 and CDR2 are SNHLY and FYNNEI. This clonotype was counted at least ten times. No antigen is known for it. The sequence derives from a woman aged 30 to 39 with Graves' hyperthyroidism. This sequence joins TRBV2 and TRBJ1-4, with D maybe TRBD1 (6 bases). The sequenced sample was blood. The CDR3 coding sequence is TGTGCCAGCAGTGAAGGGGGGGCCTATGAAAAACTGTTTTTT. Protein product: CASSEGGAYEKLFF.